These 11 T cell receptor beta chains were sequenced from one sample in a study of T-cell memory formation after mild COVID-19. TCRdb processed the 5' RACE reads anew with MiXCR; each CDR3 protein has one entry. The sample yields some 320,000 distinct CDR3 sequences, more than 15% seen once. Sequencing was performed on PBMCs or a T cell subset sorted from them (not recorded which). Receptors originate from a man younger than 35 who had mild COVID-19 (a few samples of this study predate the infection). Cell type and time point are not known.

This clonotype turned up a few times. The rearrangement joins TRBV20-1 to TRBJ2-7; D not resolved. Germline CDR1 is DFQATT and CDR2 is SNEGSKA (reference sequence). Trimming pared 3 bases from V and 4 bases from J, leaving 10 bases between. The CDR3 loop spans 12 amino acids. CDR3 sequence (DNA): TGCAGTGCTAGTTCCCTGGGTTACGAGCAGTACTTC. Encoded protein: CSASSLGYEQYF.

This clonotype turned up a few times. The J gene is TRBJ2-5, the V gene TRBV7-9; TRBD2 aligns across 10 bases. V was clipped by 8 bases and J by 5 bases; unmatched bases: 8. Looked up from germline, CDR1 is SEHNR and CDR2 is FQNEAQ (reference sequence). This CDR3 is 14 amino acids long. CDR3 residues: CASLPSGGQETQYF. The CDR3 DNA sequence: TGTGCCAGCCTTCCTAGCGGGGGACAGGAGACCCAGTACTTC.

In this sample, this clonotype turned up a few times. The chain employs TRBV6-5 and TRBJ2-3; D possibly corresponds to TRBD2 (6 bases). From germline, CDR1 is MNHEY and CDR2 SVGAGI. The V end was cut by 0 bases, the J end by 4 bases, with 14 bases between. The CDR3 is 16 amino acids. The CDR3 loop reads CASSYSPYAGPDTQYF. The CDR3, as DNA: TGTGCCAGCAGTTACTCCCCCTATGCGGGGCCAGATACGCAGTATTTT.

This clonotype occurred a few times. The V and J genes are TRBV7-2 and TRBJ2-7, with no clear D. Germline V gene sequence: CDR1 SGHTA, CDR2 FQGNSA. Between the trimmed V and J ends, which lost 4 bases and 7 bases, there was a span of 11 bases. CDR3 length: 12 amino acids. The DNA of the CDR3 is TGTGCCAGCAGCTCTGGGGTAGGGGAGCAGTACTTC. It codes for CASSSGVGEQYF.

This clonotype was seen ten or more times. The chain carries TRBV12-3 or TRBV12-4 and TRBJ2-7; the D gene is possibly TRBD2 (6 bases). The V and J ends lost 1 base and 0 bases respectively, with 13 bases between them. The CDR3 extends over 16 amino acids. The CDR3, as DNA: TGTGCCAGCAGTTTAGTGGCGGGGATACTCTCCTACGAGCAGTACTTC. Translating it yields CASSLVAGILSYEQYF.

This clonotype has only a few counts. The chain carries TRBV6-5 and TRBJ2-7, with D perhaps matching TRBD2 (5 bases). The CDR3 length is 14 residues. Deletions cut 1 base from V and 4 bases from J, with 11 bases between. Germline CDR1 reads MNHEY; CDR2 reads SVGAGI. In nucleotides, the CDR3 is TGTGCCAGCAGTTACTGGGAGATCGGTTACGAGCAGTACTTC. This sequence encodes CASSYWEIGYEQYF.

The chain is built from TRBV6-2 or TRBV6-3 and TRBJ2-5; TRBD1 is a possible D gene (6 bases). Germline CDR1 and CDR2: MNHEY and SVGEGT. The CDR3 is 14 amino acids. Trimming removed 4 bases at V and 5 bases at J, with 14 bases between. CDR3 amino acids: CASSSLGTHETQYF. CDR3 in DNA: TGTGCCAGCAGTTCCCTAGGGACACATGAGACCCAGTACTTC.

This clonotype was detected a few times. The gene calls are TRBV4-1 and TRBJ2-5, with 10 nucleotides matching TRBD2. The trim removed 4 bases at V and 4 bases at J, leaving 6 bases unmatched. Germline loops: CDR1 MGHRA, CDR2 YSYEKL. This CDR3 has 15 amino acids. The CDR3 bases are TGCGCCAGCAGCCGGGGACTAGCGTTACTAGAGACCCAGTACTTC. This translates into CASSRGLALLETQYF.

This clonotype appeared a few times. This chain connects TRBV18 to TRBJ2-7, with D unclear. There are 13 residues in the CDR3. Germline V lookup: CDR1 KGHSH, CDR2 LQKENI. V lost 2 bases to trimming and J lost 4 bases, with 9 bases between them. This chain's CDR3 is CASSPVGIYEQYV. The CDR3 nucleotides read TGTGCCAGCTCACCAGTCGGTATTTACGAGCAGTACGTC.

The V and J genes are TRBV6-5 and TRBJ1-2; no reliable D call. CDR3 size: 14 residues. V lost 8 bases and J lost 8, with 21 bases in between. CDR1 and CDR2 from the germline V gene are MNHEY and SVGAGI. The CDR3 coding sequence is TGTGCCAGCTCCCCGGAGGGAGGACTTTTCGGCTACACCTTC. Translated, it gives CASSPEGGLFGYTF.

This clonotype has a count of ten or more. The V and J genes are TRBV10-3 and TRBJ2-1, with D uncertain. The CDR3 consists of 14 residues. Trimming stripped 0 bases from V and 2 bases from J, with 5 bases between. Germline CDR1 ENHRY, CDR2 SYGVKD. The CDR3 loop is CAISESAAYNEQFF. In DNA form, the CDR3 reads TGTGCCATCAGTGAGTCAGCAGCCTACAATGAGCAGTTCTTC.